Presented here are 20 T cell receptor beta chains from one specimen sequenced in a study of read filtering for tumor transcriptome and immune sequencing. Molecular barcoded adaptors covering alpha/delta and beta/gamma chains were used on about 0.4 ug RNA. MiXCR, run by TCRdb on the reads, gives a single entry per CDR3 protein. The sample consists of around 65,000 distinct CDR3 sequences, 15% to 20% of them appearing once. The sequenced sample consisted of a population of CD138-negative cells sorted from bone marrow. The origin of the receptors is a donor aged 40 or older with multiple myeloma.

This clonotype was seen at least ten times. This sequence joins TRBV10-3 and TRBJ1-4; tentatively, D is TRBD1 (5 bases). V was trimmed by 2 bases and J by 6 bases, leaving 10 bases between them. Germline assignment: CDR1 ENHRY and CDR2 SYGVKD. The CDR3 covers 14 residues. The CDR3 loop is CAISEKRGYEKLFF. As DNA, the CDR3 is TGTGCCATCAGTGAGAAGAGGGGTTATGAAAAACTGTTTTTT.

For this clonotype: The junction shows a germline mismatch at one end, possibly a read error. This chain connects TRBV6-2 or TRBV6-3 to TRBJ1-4; 7 positions agree with TRBD1. Germline CDR1 is MNHEY and CDR2 is SVGEGT. The CDR3 length is 15 residues. The CDR3 region is CASSYSGQKNEKLYF. The CDR3, as DNA: TGTGCCAGCAGTTACTCGGGACAGAAAAACGAAAAACTGTATTTT.

As regards this clonotype: A much larger clonotype is one base distant, so this may be a read error. This chain joins TRBV18 and TRBJ2-5; 10 nucleotides agree with TRBD1. Germline V gene lookup returns CDR1 KGHSH and CDR2 LQKENI. The CDR3 has 16 residues. The CDR3 here is CAGSPLMTGGGETQYF. CDR3 nucleotide sequence: TGTGCCGGCTCACCGCTCATGACAGGGGGCGGCGAGACCCAGTACTTC. Using reference TRBV18 and TRBJ2-5 for the parts outside the CDR3, the full variable domain is NAGVMQNPRHLVRRRGQEARLRCSPMKGHSHVYWYRQLPEEGLKFMVYLQKENIIDESGMPKERFSAEFPKEGPSILRIQQVVRGDSAAYFCAGSPLMTGGGETQYFGPGTRLLVL.

This clonotype was found many times. V is TRBV29-1 and J is TRBJ2-3; the match to TRBD1 covers 7 bases. V lost 7 bases, J lost 7 bases, and 8 bases stayed unmatched. Germline values: CDR1 SQVTM, CDR2 ANQGSEA. This CDR3 is 12 amino acids long. The CDR3 loop is CSGTTGTYTQYF. CDR3 sequence (DNA): TGCAGCGGTACGACAGGGACGTATACGCAGTATTTT.

This clonotype has ten or more counts. The chain links TRBV14 to TRBJ1-4, with D maybe TRBD1 (6 bases). Germline CDR1 is SGHDN and CDR2 is FVKESK. The CDR3 extends over 15 amino acids. V lost 3 bases, J lost 3 bases, and 11 bases lay in between. CDR3 sequence (DNA): TGTGCCAGCAGCCACCGACAGGCCTCTAATGAAAAACTGTTTTTT. The encoded protein is CASSHRQASNEKLFF.

This clonotype was recorded at least ten times. DNA of the CDR3: TGCAGCGTAGAAATAGCGGGAGTCTTAACAGATACGCAGTATTTT. Residues: CSVEIAGVLTDTQYF. V is TRBV29-1 and J is TRBJ2-3; TRBD2 matches 9 bases. CDR1 is SQVTM and CDR2 is ANQGSEA in the germline V gene. This CDR3 has 15 residues. V trimming: 6 bases; J trimming: 3 bases; junction bases outside the gene matches: 10.

This clonotype was recorded at least ten times. The chain has TRBV7-3 and TRBJ2-7, with 11 bases that match TRBD1. With 5 bases clipped from V and 4 bases from J, the junction kept 4 bases outside the gene matches. This CDR3 region has 14 residues. The germline CDR1 and CDR2 sequences are SGHTA and FQGTGA. CDR3 protein: CASSRTGGAYEQYF. CDR3 in DNA: TGTGCCAGCAGCCGGACAGGGGGCGCGTACGAGCAGTACTTC.

This clonotype was recorded at least ten times. The CDR3 region is CSVRNEGTEAFF. The CDR3 DNA is TGCAGCGTGAGGAACGAGGGCACTGAAGCTTTCTTT. This chain connects TRBV29-1 to TRBJ1-1, with D uncertain. The CDR3 extends over 12 amino acids. Trimming stripped 6 bases from V and 4 bases from J, with 12 bases between. Per the germline V gene, CDR1 is SQVTM and CDR2 is ANQGSEA. Complete variable domain (other parts from reference TRBV29-1 and TRBJ1-1): SAVISQKPSRDICQRGTSLTIQCQVDSQVTMMFWYRQQPGQSLTLIATANQGSEATYESGFVIDKFPISRPNLTFSTLTVSNMSPEDSSIYLCSVRNEGTEAFFGQGTRLTVV.

Ten or more counts support this clonotype. V usage is TRBV11-2 and J usage is TRBJ2-5; TRBD2 matches 7 bases. This CDR3 region has 14 residues. Germline CDR1 and CDR2: SGHAT and FQNNGV. The ends lost 4 bases at V and 2 bases at J; junction bases unmatched: 4. CDR3 in DNA: TGTGCCAGCAGCTCCCTCGGGAGGCAAGAGACCCAGTACTTC. Translation gives CASSSLGRQETQYF.

This clonotype was seen repeatedly, ten times or more. The gene calls are TRBV5-1 and TRBJ1-1; D gene ambiguous. Deletions cut 1 base from V and 1 base from J, with 11 bases between. In germline, CDR1 is SGHRS, CDR2 YFSETQ. This CDR3 is 15 amino acids long. The CDR3 reads CASSLISVSNTEAFF. The DNA of the CDR3 is TGCGCCAGCAGCTTGATTTCGGTTTCGAACACTGAAGCTTTCTTT.

This clonotype appeared many times. The chain joins TRBV20-1 to TRBJ2-1; no reliable D call. The CDR3 covers 11 residues. V was pared by 0 bases and J by 11 bases, with 8 bases between. Per the germline V gene, CDR1 is DFQATT and CDR2 is SNEGSKA (reference sequence). CDR3 sequence reads: CSARDGAKQFF. DNA for the CDR3: TGCAGTGCTAGAGATGGCGCCAAGCAGTTCTTC.

Details on this clonotype: A much larger clonotype is one base distant, so this may be a read error. No conserved phenylalanine or tryptophan ends this CDR3, so it is likely a read error. V gene TRBV20-1 combines with J gene TRBJ2-7; 13 bases agree with TRBD2. The CDR3 spans 17 residues. CDR1 is DFQATT, CDR2 SNEGSKA, per germline (reference sequence). Germline trimming cut 3 bases from V and 3 bases from J; bases unmatched to any gene: 11. CDR3 DNA sequence: TGCAGTGCTAGTTCGAGTACTAGCGGGGGGGTTCTCTACGAGCAGTACATC. Translation gives CSASSSTSGGVLYEQYI.

This clonotype was seen many times. This chain connects TRBV29-1 to TRBJ1-1; 7 bases fit TRBD1. Germline lookup yields CDR1 SQVTM and CDR2 ANQGSEA. The CDR3 spans 12 residues. Trimming took 7 bases from V and 6 from J; bases not matched to a gene: 8. The DNA of the CDR3 is TGCAGCGCCTTACAGGGGATCGCTGAAGCTTTCTTT. Protein sequence: CSALQGIAEAFF.

A remark on this clonotype: The junction departs from germline at one end; a sequencing error may be responsible. The chain uses TRBV6-2 or TRBV6-3 and TRBJ2-1, with D hard to call. This CDR3 is 12 amino acids long. Germline values: CDR1 MNHEY, CDR2 SVGEGT. This CDR3 reads CASSPEGNELFF. As DNA, the CDR3 is TGTGCCAGCAGCCCGGAAGGGAATGAGCTGTTCTTC.

V gene TRBV11-2 combines with J gene TRBJ2-4; TRBD2 agrees at 12 bases. This CDR3 contains 18 residues. V shed 9 bases and J 0 bases; nucleotides not matched to a gene: 12. Germline assignment: CDR1 SGHAT and CDR2 FQNNGV. The CDR3 protein is CARHRLAGALLAKNIQYF. CDR3 coding DNA: TGTGCCAGACATCGACTAGCGGGGGCACTTCTAGCCAAAAACATTCAGTACTTC.

A remark on this clonotype: The CDR3 end shows no conserved phenylalanine or tryptophan, and so a read error is likely. The V gene is TRBV6-5, the J gene TRBJ1-2, with D possibly matching TRBD1 (6 bases). The CDR3 covers 13 residues. The germline CDR1 and CDR2 sequences are MNHEY and SVGAGI. V shed 11 bases and J shed 3 bases, with 16 bases lying between them. CDR3 amino acids: CASWTRGDYGYTL. CDR3 nucleotide sequence: TGTGCCTCTTGGACCAGGGGAGACTATGGCTACACCCTC.

In this sample, this clonotype turned up many times. J is TRBJ2-7 and V is TRBV5-4, with 8 bases that match TRBD1. The CDR3 extends over 13 amino acids. CDR1 and CDR2 (germline): SGHNT, YYREEE (reference sequence). V trimming: 4 bases; J trimming: 3 bases; junction bases outside the gene matches: 3. DNA of the CDR3: TGTGCCAGCAGCCCCGACAGGGGCTACGAGCAGTACTTC. It encodes CASSPDRGYEQYF. Full variable domain (remainder filled in from reference TRBV5-4 and TRBJ2-7): ETGVTQSPTHLIKTRGQQVTLRCSSQSGHNTVSWYQQALGQGPQFIFQYYREEENGRGNFPPRFSGLQFPNYSSELNVNALELDDSALYLCASSPDRGYEQYFGPGTRLTVT.

The genes are TRBV5-1 and TRBJ2-3; D ambiguous. Trimming left V 3 bases short and J 2 bases short, with 10 bases between. The CDR3 contains 14 residues. The germline V gene encodes CDR1 SGHRS and CDR2 YFSETQ. DNA for the CDR3: TGCGCCAGCAGCTCGCTGACCTCCACAGATACGCAGTATTTT. Encoded protein: CASSSLTSTDTQYF.

In its sample, this clonotype was seen many times. CDR3 sequence: CSAPPGLAVYEQYF. CDR3 bases: TGCAGTGCTCCGCCGGGACTAGCGGTCTACGAGCAGTACTTC. V and J are TRBV20-1 and TRBJ2-7; 11 nucleotides align to TRBD2. The CDR3 runs 14 residues. Losses at the gene ends were 5 bases for V and 3 bases for J; bases not matched to a gene: 6. Germline CDR1 is DFQATT and CDR2 is SNEGSKA (reference sequence).

The table lists this clonotype with many counts. This sequence joins TRBV25-1 and TRBJ1-4, with D uncertain. Germline CDR1 reads MGHDK; CDR2 reads SYGVNS. V lost 5 bases and J 2 bases, leaving 6 bases between the germline ends. This CDR3 comprises 13 residues. CDR3 protein: CASSRWTNEKLFF. CDR3 nucleotide sequence: TGTGCCAGCAGTAGGTGGACTAATGAAAAACTGTTTTTT.